This TCR beta chain was sequenced during a study of identical twins. A single record per CDR3 protein comes from TCRdb applying MiXCR to the 5' RACE reads. The sample has around 450,000 distinct CDR3 sequences, around 14% seen once; the top ten hold 0.4% to 0.55%. This clonotype showed up many times. This sample was shared with a second study, whose subject was yellow fever vaccine responses in identical twins.

This receptor was identified in a woman under 30 in good health. The sequenced sample consisted of CD4+ T cells sorted from blood.

This CDR3 is CASTWTGQFVNEQFF. For the CDR3, the DNA is TGTGCCAGCACATGGACAGGGCAGTTCGTGAATGAGCAGTTCTTC. This chain joins TRBV12-3 or TRBV12-4 and TRBJ2-1; 8 bases are a match to TRBD1. The ends lost 7 bases at V and 7 bases at J; junction bases unmatched: 12. The CDR3 has 15 amino acids.